Here is one T cell receptor (beta chain) with its context. What it binds is unknown. Germline lookup yields CDR1 SGHTA and CDR2 FQGNSA. Trimming at V came to 5 bases and at J to 0 bases, leaving 2 bases not matched to a gene. The CDR3 sequence is 14 residues long. This entry is derived from a study of PD-1 blockade in classical Hodgkin lymphoma. Whole-study context: Patients were treated with nivolumab at 3 mg/kg, and this was given intravenously every 2 weeks. Whole-study results and caveats: Complete responders' diversity at baseline resembled that of newly diagnosed patients. According to reports, newly diagnosed patients had lower baseline TCR diversity than healthy donors, and relapsed/refractory patients had lower baseline TCR diversity still.

Produced via immunoSEQ multiplex PCR; TCRdb's table is partial and in-frame only. The sample has roughly 27,000 clones, 72% seen once; the top ten hold approximately 4%. Specified time point: cycle 4 day 1 (C4D1), after less than seven weeks of nivolumab. Exposure to brentuximab vedotin varied, and each patient had relapsed following autologous stem cell transplantation. This receptor was taken from a human donor with classical Hodgkin lymphoma. The sample in question was peripheral blood mononuclear cells (PBMCs), obtained before the fourth cycle of nivolumab. The J gene is TRBJ2-5, the V gene TRBV7-2; 8 positions agree with TRBD2. CDR3 nucleotide sequence: TGTGCCAGCAGCGATAGCGGGAACCAAGAGACCCAGTACTTC. Translating gives CASSDSGNQETQYF.